Given below is one T cell receptor (beta chain) in context. Its antigen specificity is not known. Per-base qualities were not stored, and no clone one base away is much larger. In total, approximately 700 healthy bone marrow donors made up the cohort. At the time of sampling, every cohort member was nominally healthy, though immune exposures that went unrecorded were likely present. The donor was CMV seronegative and was included in the group of under 450 seronegative cohort members. Each donor provided a peripheral blood sample, and peripheral blood mononuclear cells were used for TCR beta sequencing. The Qiagen DNeasy Blood Extraction Kit was used to extract genomic DNA from the blood cell samples. As encoded in the germline V gene, CDR1 is MDHEN while CDR2 is SYDVKM. The germline V and J ends show losses of 7 bases and 4 bases respectively, and no gene match explains 6 bases of the junction. From its cysteine to its phenylalanine, the CDR3 spans 13 amino acids. The read is trimmed to its CDR3 DNA, 39 bases read in frame from base 1.

Library preparation was by the immunoSEQ multiplex PCR assay. A mixture of 60 forward primers for TCR Vbeta segments and 13 reverse primers for TCR Jbeta segments was used in the multiplex PCR. Amplification of the CDR3 region of rearranged TCR beta genes was performed with a multiplex PCR assay on genomic DNA. On the Illumina HiSeq System, the amplified TCR beta libraries were sequenced as 87-base-pair reads. The study's processing was this. In a later analysis, tens of millions of unique TCR beta chains were counted across the approximately 620 repertoires, and around 11 million of these chains were shared by at least two donors. A nearest-neighbor algorithm error-corrected the raw reads and collapsed the reads into unique sequences, merging closely related sequences to remove PCR and sequencing errors. To assign V, D and J gene segments, CDR3 sequences were aligned to IMGT reference sequences. For a sequence to be retained, a match of at least six nucleotides was required to both a V gene segment and a J gene segment. Rearrangements were called productive when the CDR3 lacked stop codons and stayed in frame with V and J; all others were non-productive. Following IMGT convention, CDR3 was defined as the stretch from the second conserved V-encoded cysteine up to the conserved J-encoded phenylalanine. In an earlier analysis of around 640 of the donors, sequences lacking an unambiguous match to a single V gene segment were excluded. In an earlier analysis of 587 of the donors, a V segment was called functional when productive rearrangements were above 56.7%, and segregating when the standard deviation between donors exceeded 5%. To diagnose cytomegalovirus status from the catalog of TCR beta chain sequences, a statistical classification framework was built. In a later analysis, V and J genes were assigned by comparing TCR nucleotide sequences against IMGT/GENE-DB human TR gene sequences. The TCRdist pipeline was used in a later analysis to assign CDR3 sequences and most-parsimonious VDJ recombination scenarios. In a later analysis, each TCR beta chain was defined by its CDR3 amino acid sequence together with its V-gene family, and reads without a unique V-gene family were excluded. In a later analysis, nearly 600 highly shared, low-generation-probability nucleotide sequences were removed to address suspected cross-contamination and a sequencing artifact. For each public chain, a later analysis derived a clonal expansion index from normalized ranks of inferred template counts within each repertoire. A later analysis computed generation probabilities with a VDJ recombination model fitted to out-of-frame rearrangements, and checked the results against IGoR. A later analysis scored TCR-TCR, TCR-HLA and TCR-CMV co-occurrence with hypergeometric tests, applying a repertoire-size bias correction to TCR pairs. False discovery rates were estimated in a later analysis by permuting HLA or CMV assignments 20 times. In a later analysis, co-occurring TCRs were grouped using DBSCAN, and TCRdist sequence similarity was added for clustering within HLA-allele-positive subsets. For co-occurrence clustering, repertoires with fewer than 30,000 or more than 120,000 public chains were excluded, along with a handful of repertoires with anomalous nucleotide sharing. TCRdb provides this immuneACCESS table in a form limited to in-frame rearrangements. Some clones are lacking; in checked studies, under half of them reflect an unresolved V gene, and why the rest are absent is not known. The V and J calls and clone size were taken over from that table, and D and trimming were inferred from the DNA. The sample has fewer than 200,000 clones on record, roughly four fifths of them singletons. The leading ten clones occupy about 2% of the sample.

This sample stems from a study of cytomegalovirus exposure and HLA in healthy donors (TCRdb year 2017). The study in broad terms: An earlier analysis of approximately 600 of the donors reported about 250 Gb of sequence data and 117 million unique TCR beta sequences from about 200 million T cells. All discovery cohort repertoires had been generated on a single sequencing platform. Of the roughly 410 genotyped donors, 81% were placed in the genetic ancestry cluster associated with self-reported Caucasian donors. The aim of the study was to test whether cataloging public T cell receptors could identify signatures of past pathogen exposure. HLA typing covered class I and class II loci at four-digit resolution. A later genetic analysis used genome-wide SNP genotypes for about 55% of the 666 donors, treating that subset as a discovery cohort. Besides the first cohort of under 700 subjects, a separate validation cohort made up of 120 different subjects was used. A handful of DR-DQ haplotypes were handled as single units for association and clustering because linkage in the cohort was strong. To predict cytomegalovirus infection status, the study brought together high-throughput TCR immunosequencing, statistical association of individual TCRs with disease status, and machine learning. A later analysis re-analyzed previously published TCR beta repertoires from 660 or so donors and added high-resolution HLA genotyping to study TCR occurrence patterns. Donor age, sex, ethnicity and CMV serostatus were compiled alongside the repertoire data. The number of donors typed differed by locus, with roughly 620-640 for A, B, C, DRB1 and DQB1, around 500 for DQA1, 600 to 610 for DPA1, and 472 for DPB1. Using immunosequencing, the study profiled T cell repertoires from 666 subjects and related those repertoires to cytomegalovirus serostatus. Among over 350 genotyped donors of the cohort, an average of about 240,000 unique TCR beta nucleotide sequences were sequenced per donor, roughly 18% of them non-productive. Rather than using new phenotypic data, the later analysis identified candidate immune exposures from TCR beta sequences and from how often those sequences occurred across donors. In an earlier analysis of several hundred of the donors, high-throughput TCR beta sequencing was used to judge whether each TCR beta V gene segment behaved as functional or pseudogenic. An early release covering 550 to 650 HLA-typed donors comprised about 290 gigabases of sequencing data and tens of millions of unique TCR sequences.

Broad study findings and their caveats: It was suggested by the authors that the approach could potentially be generalized to other disease states and immunological phenotypes. In a later genetic analysis, a missense DCLRE1C variant was associated with V-gene and J-gene trimming of TCR beta chains, and the association was replicated in an independent cohort. Strong co-occurrence of HLA alleles, especially DR and DQ, made assigning TCR associations to individual alleles difficult. Compared with equally common non-associated chains, HLA-associated TCR beta chains in a later analysis were more clonally expanded and had lower generation probabilities. A later analysis found that TCR association rates varied across HLA loci, with DRB1 alleles showing the most associated TCRs and HLA-C alleles the fewest. The presence/absence analyses assumed that sequencing depth was roughly uniform across donors, and that assumption may not be true. In a later analysis, most CMV-associated TCR beta chains were found to appear HLA-restricted, with HLA associations seemingly driven largely by CMV exposure. Because counts were too low, roughly 18 rarely observed V segments, including chromosome 9 orphons, were left out of the earlier analysis of 587 of the donors. Linkage disequilibrium might explain the correlated functional status among segregating V segments, but an unknown experimental factor could not be ruled out. A further reported finding was that TCR beta sequences accurately predicted the HLA-A and HLA-B alleles for most subjects in the first cohort. Several of the top co-occurrence clusters appeared to be linked to parvovirus B19, influenza, CMV and Epstein-Barr virus, according to a later analysis. For the cohort, immune exposure information was limited to CMV serostatus. In both the original and validation cohorts, the classifier was reported to diagnose cytomegalovirus status with high specificity and sensitivity. Across donors, most TCR sequences were observed very rarely, whereas some public TCRs were present in many individuals. In an earlier analysis of approximately 590 of the donors, most TCR beta V segments were observed in productive rearrangements about 90% or about 30% of the time, broadly matching IMGT annotations. Because some donors lacked HLA typing at each locus, the association tests relied only on the typed subset. A few of the identified cytomegalovirus-associated TCR beta chains were confirmed in vitro to be specific for cytomegalovirus antigens. A total of 164 TCR beta chains were listed by the study as associated with cytomegalovirus. A cluster of highly shared sequence variants was judged likely to be a technical artifact of the sequencing pipeline. Compared with the approximately 670-donor mean, donors in an Asian-associated ancestry cluster had fewer N-insertions in productive TCRs, according to a later genetic analysis. Some IMGT-functional V segments, including TRBV6-2 and TRBV6-3, could not be distinguished by the 87-base-pair reads and were therefore excluded. Only TCR beta chains were sequenced in this cohort, and the absence of alpha or paired-chain data limited detectable features. At a false discovery rate of 0.05, a later analysis linked about 16,000 TCR beta sequences to specific HLA alleles.

The chain was built from TRBV28 and TRBJ2-7; 8 central bases correspond to TRBD2. The sequenced material came from PBMCs. The TCR originated in a woman between 25 and 40 years old in good health and CMV-seronegative. The DNA sequence is as follows: TGTGCCAGCACAAACCCGGGGGGGTACGAGCAGTACTTC. Its protein product is CASTNPGGYEQYF.